These 25 T cell receptor beta chains were all obtained from the same sample, sequenced in a study of CD8 T cells in Susac syndrome. With random hexamers, reverse transcription was performed on roughly 0.45 to 1 ug of RNA. TCRdb reprocessed the immunoSEQ multiplex PCR reads via MiXCR and lists one record per CDR3 protein. The sample records approximately 76,000 distinct CDR3 sequences, roughly 94% being singletons. Sequencing was performed on CD8+ T cells from PBMCs. Source of these receptors: a human donor with multiple sclerosis.

The rearrangement joins TRBV7-9 to TRBJ2-7; 8 nucleotides agree with TRBD1. CDR1 and CDR2 from the germline V gene are SEHNR and FQNEAQ (reference sequence). Unmatched junction bases numbered 11, after V lost 5 bases and J lost 2 bases. This CDR3 has 16 amino acids. The CDR3 reads CASSPNEGQAAYEQYF. For the CDR3, the DNA is TGTGCCAGCAGCCCAAACGAGGGACAGGCCGCCTACGAGCAGTACTTC.

This chain links TRBV7-9 with TRBJ1-2, with D perhaps TRBD1 (5 bases). V dropped 7 bases and J dropped 8 bases, with 11 bases sitting between them. Germline V gene sequence: CDR1 SEHNR, CDR2 FQNEAQ (reference sequence). There are 11 residues in the CDR3. CDR3 sequence (DNA): TGTGCCAGCAACTCTGGGGGGGGCTACACCTTC. This encodes CASNSGGGYTF.

The chain is built from TRBV27 and TRBJ2-4; 10 nucleotides agree with TRBD1. J was trimmed by 1 base and V by 2 bases; bases with no gene match: 5. Germline V gene lookup returns CDR1 MNHEY and CDR2 SMNVEV (reference sequence). The CDR3 consists of 17 residues. In nucleotides, the CDR3 is TGTGCCAGCAGTTTAAGACCGGGACAGGGGGCCAAAAACATTCAGTACTTC. It translates to CASSLRPGQGAKNIQYF.

This chain uses TRBV7-6 with TRBJ1-2; D unclear. The V and J ends lost 5 bases and 2 bases respectively, with 6 bases between them. The germline V gene has CDR1 SGHVS and CDR2 FNYEAQ. The CDR3 consists of 12 residues. Here the CDR3 DNA reads TGTGCCAGCAGCACGCTCAACTATGGCTACACCTTC. This codes for CASSTLNYGYTF.

The chain links TRBV30 to TRBJ1-1; 7 bases align to TRBD1. The CDR3 is 16 residues long. J lost 5 bases, V lost 2 bases, and 14 bases had no gene match. CDR1 is GTSNPN, CDR2 SVGIG, per germline (reference sequence). CDR3: CAWSSPRTGEGTEAFF. CDR3 DNA sequence: TGTGCCTGGAGTTCCCCTCGAACAGGGGAGGGGACTGAAGCTTTCTTT. The complete variable domain, with remaining parts taken from reference TRBV30 and TRBJ1-1, reads SQTIHQWPATLVQPVGSPLSLECTVEGTSNPNLYWYRQAAGRGLQLLFYSVGIGQISSEVPQNLSASRPQDRQFILSSKKLLLSDSGFYLCAWSSPRTGEGTEAFFGQGTRLTVV.

This sequence joins TRBV4-1 and TRBJ1-6, with D possibly TRBD1 on 6 matching bases. V was trimmed by 3 bases and J by 5 bases, leaving 11 bases between them. Looked up from germline, CDR1 is MGHRA and CDR2 is YSYEKL. The CDR3 runs to 15 residues. Here the CDR3 DNA reads TGCGCCAGCAGCCACAGGACAGAGCATAATTCACCCCTCCACTTT. Its translation is CASSHRTEHNSPLHF.

The chain couples TRBV2 to TRBJ1-1; no definite D call. Trimming took off 8 bases at V and 4 bases at J, with 11 bases between the two ends. Per the germline V gene, CDR1 is SNHLY and CDR2 is FYNNEI. This CDR3 has 12 amino acids. CDR3 protein: CASLISATEAFF. As DNA, the CDR3 is TGTGCCAGCTTAATCTCGGCCACTGAAGCTTTCTTT.

V and J are TRBV10-3 and TRBJ2-1; tentative D call: TRBD1 (6 bases). This CDR3 region has 15 residues. In germline, CDR1 is ENHRY, CDR2 SYGVKD. Trimming shortened V by 5 bases and J by 9 bases, and 20 bases separated the two germline ends. The CDR3: CAISSGPNAQGEQFF. CDR3 nucleotides: TGTGCCATCAGTAGTGGTCCCAACGCACAGGGTGAGCAGTTCTTC.

This sequence joins TRBV7-9 and TRBJ2-3; 8 positions agree with TRBD1. CDR3 length equals 18 residues. CDR1 and CDR2 (germline): SEHNR, FQNEAQ (reference sequence). Losses at the gene ends were 5 bases for V and 6 bases for J; bases not matched to a gene: 19. The CDR3 reads CASSPNNLGRTGFDTQYF. The CDR3 nucleotides read TGTGCCAGCAGCCCCAACAATCTTGGCCGGACAGGGTTTGATACGCAGTATTTT.

The chain has TRBV30 and TRBJ2-7; perhaps D is TRBD1 or TRBD2 (5 bases each). Trimming took 4 bases from V and 4 from J, leaving 17 bases between them. The CDR3 consists of 14 residues. Germline CDR1 GTSNPN, CDR2 SVGIG (reference sequence). CDR3 in amino acids: CAWISRDGPYEQYF. DNA of the CDR3: TGTGCCTGGATATCCCGGGACGGGCCGTACGAGCAGTACTTC.

This clonotype was recorded once. The V call is TRBV12-3 or TRBV12-4, the J call TRBJ2-6; a possible D gene is TRBD1 (5 bases). V was trimmed by 2 bases and J by 0 bases, leaving 8 bases between them. The CDR3 loop spans 16 amino acids. For the CDR3, the DNA is TGTGCCAGCAGTTTAAAGACAGACTCTGGGGCCAACGTCCTGACTTTC. Residues: CASSLKTDSGANVLTF.

The chain joins TRBV6-2 or TRBV6-3 to TRBJ1-1; TRBD1 agrees at 9 bases. The CDR3 loop spans 14 amino acids. V was pared by 5 bases and J by 1 base, with 2 bases of the junction left unmatched. Germline V gene lookup returns CDR1 MNHEY and CDR2 SVGEGT. For the CDR3, the DNA is TGTGCCAGCAGTATGACAGGGGGGAACACTGAAGCTTTCTTT. Protein sequence: CASSMTGGNTEAFF.

The chain recombines TRBV29-1 with TRBJ2-5, with D unresolved. This CDR3 has 14 residues. V lost 4 bases and J 5 bases, leaving 17 bases between the germline ends. The germline CDR1 and CDR2 sequences are SQVTM and ANQGSEA. Here the CDR3 reads CSVGLFIGLETQYF. CDR3 sequence (DNA): TGCAGCGTTGGGCTGTTTATAGGGTTGGAGACCCAGTACTTC.

The J gene is TRBJ2-7, the V gene TRBV9; TRBD1 might be the D (6 bases). Germline V gene data show CDR1 as SGDLS and CDR2 as YYNGEE. Trimming left V 4 bases short and J 1 base short, with 9 bases between. This CDR3 is built from 13 residues. CDR3 amino acids: CASSRDTSYEQYF. The CDR3 DNA reads TGTGCCAGCAGCCGGGACACGTCCTACGAGCAGTACTTC. The full variable domain, with the rest looked up from reference TRBV9 and TRBJ2-7, is DSGVTQTPKHLITATGQRVTLRCSPRSGDLSVYWYQQSLDQGLQFLIQYYNGEERAKGNILERFSAQQFPDLHSELNLSSLELGDSALYFCASSRDTSYEQYFGPGTRLTVT.

The chain is built from TRBV25-1 and TRBJ2-7, with TRBD1 matching over 12 bases. This CDR3 is 19 amino acids long. Germline V gives CDR1 MGHDK, CDR2 SYGVNS. V dropped 4 bases and J dropped 4; count of bases not matched to a gene: 17. The CDR3 sequence: CASSGRPFLPGQGAYEQYF. Here the CDR3 DNA reads TGTGCCAGCAGTGGAAGACCGTTCCTACCGGGACAGGGGGCATACGAGCAGTACTTC.

The chain employs TRBV6-6 and TRBJ2-1, with D hard to call. Trimming pared 2 bases from V and 2 bases from J, leaving 13 bases between. Germline values: CDR1 MNHNY, CDR2 SVGAGI (reference sequence). The CDR3 has 16 residues. The DNA for the CDR3 is TGTGCCAGCAGTTACGACGACTCCGTACCCTACAATGAGCAGTTCTTC. This sequence encodes CASSYDDSVPYNEQFF.

The chain combines TRBV7-8 with TRBJ2-1; the D is unclear. Trimming removed 1 base from V and 7 bases from J, with 5 bases in between. CDR1 and CDR2 (germline): SGHVS, FQNEAQ. The CDR3 covers 12 residues. CDR3 sequence: CASSLVVNEQFF. DNA for the CDR3: TGTGCCAGCAGCTTAGTAGTAAATGAGCAGTTCTTC.

The chain is built from TRBV18 and TRBJ2-5, with 9 bases fitting TRBD2. V was pared by 0 bases and J by 2 bases, with 7 bases of the junction left unmatched. Germline-derived CDR1 and CDR2 are KGHSH and LQKENI. CDR3 size: 17 residues. The chain's CDR3 is CASSPPVSGGPQETQYF. CDR3 nucleotide sequence: TGTGCCAGCTCACCACCGGTTAGCGGGGGACCTCAAGAGACCCAGTACTTC.

The V call is TRBV6-6, the J call TRBJ2-7, with D unresolved. V lost 0 bases, J lost 4 bases, and 7 bases lay in between. Germline V gene data show CDR1 as MNHNY and CDR2 as SVGAGI (reference sequence). The CDR3 is 13 amino acids. The CDR3 region is CASSYSTYYEQYF. The CDR3 DNA sequence: TGTGCCAGCAGTTACTCGACCTATTACGAGCAGTACTTC.

The chain uses TRBV4-3 and TRBJ1-4; 8 positions match TRBD1. Per germline, CDR1 LGHNA and CDR2 YSLEER. V was clipped by 4 bases and J by 8 bases; unmatched bases: 6. The length of the CDR3 is 14 residues. For the CDR3, the DNA is TGCGCCAGCAGCCCTGGACAGGGTAACGAAAAACTGTTTTTT. Its translation is CASSPGQGNEKLFF.

This chain connects TRBV2 to TRBJ2-1; D may be TRBD2 (5 bases). V was clipped by 7 bases and J by 3 bases, with 16 bases between them. Looked up from germline, CDR1 is SNHLY and CDR2 is FYNNEI. CDR3 length: 15 amino acids. The CDR3 nucleotides read TGTGCCAGCACCGCCGAAGGGAGTCTCTACAATGAGCAGTTCTTC. It specifies CASTAEGSLYNEQFF.

This chain uses TRBV6-6 with TRBJ1-4; D uncertain. V lost 4 bases, J lost 1 base, and 7 bases lay in between. The CDR3 is 14 amino acids. Germline values: CDR1 MNHNY, CDR2 SVGAGI (reference sequence). CDR3 in amino acids: CASSWVETNEKLFF. The DNA for the CDR3 is TGTGCCAGCAGTTGGGTGGAAACTAATGAAAAACTGTTTTTT.

The count of this clonotype is one. The rearrangement links TRBV13 to TRBJ1-4; D ambiguous. Germline-derived CDR1 and CDR2 are PRHDT and FYEKMQ (reference sequence). CDR3 length equals 16 residues. Trimming took 4 bases from V and 0 from J, leaving 12 bases between them. The CDR3 DNA reads as TGTGCCAGCAGCTACCGGACGGACTCAACTAATGAAAAACTGTTTTTT. It translates to CASSYRTDSTNEKLFF. The whole variable domain, filled in from reference TRBV13 and TRBJ1-4, reads AAGVIQSPRHLIKEKRETATLKCYPIPRHDTVYWYQQGPGQDPQFLISFYEKMQSDKGSIPDRFSAQQFSDYHSELNMSSLELGDSALYFCASSYRTDSTNEKLFFGSGTQLSVL.

The rearrangement joins TRBV30 to TRBJ1-1, with D perhaps matching TRBD1 (6 bases). The germline V gene encodes CDR1 GTSNPN and CDR2 SVGIG (reference sequence). The V end lost 3 bases, the J end lost 8 bases, and 10 bases lay between the germline ends. The CDR3 extends over 11 amino acids. The CDR3 DNA follows: TGTGCCTGGAGCGGGGACATCGAAGCTTTCTTT. Translating it yields CAWSGDIEAFF.

V gene TRBV9 combines with J gene TRBJ2-7; a weak D match, TRBD1 (5 bases). The germline V and J ends were trimmed by 4 bases and 6 bases, with 17 bases remaining between them. The CDR3 is made up of 14 amino acids. CDR1 and CDR2 from the germline V gene are SGDLS and YYNGEE. The CDR3 spells CASSPVYGQGEQYF. CDR3 nucleotide sequence: TGTGCCAGCAGCCCCGTTTACGGTCAGGGCGAGCAGTACTTC.